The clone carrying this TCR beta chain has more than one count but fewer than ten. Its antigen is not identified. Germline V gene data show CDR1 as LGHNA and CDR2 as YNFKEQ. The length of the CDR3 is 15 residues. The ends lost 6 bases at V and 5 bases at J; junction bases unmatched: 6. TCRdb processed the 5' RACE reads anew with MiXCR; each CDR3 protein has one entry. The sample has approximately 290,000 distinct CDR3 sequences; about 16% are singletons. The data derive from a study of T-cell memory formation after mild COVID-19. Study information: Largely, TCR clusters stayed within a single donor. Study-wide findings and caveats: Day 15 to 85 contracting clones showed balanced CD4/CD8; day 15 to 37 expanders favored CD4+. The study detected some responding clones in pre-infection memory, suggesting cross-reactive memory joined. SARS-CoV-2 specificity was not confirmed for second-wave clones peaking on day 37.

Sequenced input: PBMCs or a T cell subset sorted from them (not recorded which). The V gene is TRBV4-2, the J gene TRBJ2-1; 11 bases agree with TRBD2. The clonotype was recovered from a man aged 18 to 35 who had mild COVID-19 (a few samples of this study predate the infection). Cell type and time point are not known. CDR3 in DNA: TGTGCCAGCAGTAGACTAGCGGGGTTGGACAATGAGCAGTTCTTC. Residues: CASSRLAGLDNEQFF.